The following is a T cell receptor beta chain sequence with its context. Its specificity is unknown. The germline V gene has CDR1 MGHDK and CDR2 SYGVNS. The CDR3 sequence is 12 residues long. V lost 7 bases and J 7 bases, leaving 13 bases between the germline ends. The sample belongs to a study of CD8 T cells in ankylosing spondylitis. TCRdb re-called the 5' RACE reads with MiXCR, one entry per CDR3 protein. The repertoire holds 150,000 to 200,000 distinct CDR3 sequences, with 13% as singletons. Overall study findings and caveats: The clones that were linked to disease were reported to be significantly enriched in matched synovial fluid samples from ankylosing spondylitis patients. Among TCR beta sequences, a motif of eight highly homologous variants appeared characteristic of ankylosing spondylitis blood.

This TCR came from a male donor with ankylosing spondylitis or in good health (not recorded which). Sequenced input: blood, either unsorted or a sorted T cell fraction (not recorded which). The chain has TRBV25-1 and TRBJ1-1; the D gene is possibly TRBD1 (6 bases). The CDR3 spells CASTQAGVEAFF. The CDR3 DNA reads TGTGCCAGCACCCAAGCAGGGGTTGAAGCTTTCTTT.